The 6 T cell receptor beta chains below come from one sample, sequenced in a study of cytomegalovirus exposure and HLA in healthy donors (dated by TCRdb to 2017 to 2019). Receptor amplification or capture employed the immunoSEQ multiplex PCR assay. For the multiplex PCR, a mixture combining 60 forward primers for TCR Vbeta segments and 13 reverse primers for TCR Jbeta segments was used. TCRdb took this table from immuneACCESS and kept in-frame rearrangements with V and J called. Such tables lack part of the clones; where checked against another copy, unresolved V genes explain under half of the gap, and the rest is unexplained. The sample table shows 140,000 to 150,000 clones, and roughly 88% are seen once. Together, the top ten hold roughly 0.5% of the sample. The sequencing sample was made of PBMCs. The receptor source for this set is a woman aged 40 to 50 in good health and CMV-seronegative.

In this sample, this clone turned up a few times. This sequence joins TRBV10-3 and TRBJ1-5, with TRBD1 identical over 10 bases. CDR1 and CDR2 from the germline V gene are ENHRY and SYGVKD. This CDR3 comprises 17 residues. After removal of 3 bases from V and 0 bases from J, the junction contained 5 bases not matched to a gene. CDR3 nucleotide sequence: TGTGCCATCAGTGACCGGACAGGGGGAGTTAGCAATCAGCCCCAGCATTTT. Protein product: CAISDRTGGVSNQPQHF.

The chain joins TRBV4-2 to TRBJ2-3, with D hard to call. Trimming took off 4 bases at V and 0 bases at J, with 5 bases between the two ends. The CDR3 runs 13 residues. CDR1 LGHNA and CDR2 YNFKEQ come from the germline V gene. The CDR3 sequence is CASSLSSTDTQYF. The DNA for the CDR3 is TGTGCCAGCAGCCTCTCTAGCACAGATACGCAGTATTTT.

The gene calls are TRBV19 and TRBJ2-5, with 8 bases that match TRBD1. Trimming took 7 bases from V and 5 from J; bases not matched to a gene: 9. Germline CDR1 is LNHDA and CDR2 is SQIVND (reference sequence). The CDR3 consists of 14 residues. The CDR3 loop is CASNRRGLGETQYF. CDR3 bases: TGTGCCAGTAATCGCAGGGGGCTAGGGGAGACCCAGTACTTC.

This chain joins TRBV5-4 and TRBJ2-2; maybe TRBD1 (5 bases). CDR1 is SGHNT and CDR2 is YYREEE in the germline V gene (reference sequence). The CDR3 is 13 amino acids. V shed 4 bases and J shed 5 bases, with 9 bases lying between them. CDR3: CASSPPGTGELFF. The CDR3 bases are TGTGCCAGCAGCCCGCCAGGGACCGGGGAGCTGTTTTTT.

As regards this clone: Germline is not matched at one junction end, which may reflect a read error. The gene calls are TRBV7-9 and TRBJ2-1; D might be TRBD2 (6 bases). Looked up from germline, CDR1 is SEHNR and CDR2 is FQNEAQ (reference sequence). CDR3 length: 16 residues. The CDR3 coding sequence is TGTTCCAGCAGTCCGGCGTGGAGGCGGGGCTACAATGAGCAGTTCTTC. This codes for CSSSPAWRRGYNEQFF. The whole variable domain, remainder taken from reference TRBV7-9 and TRBJ2-1, is DTGVSQNPRHKITKRGQNVTFRCDPISEHNRLYWYRQTLGQGPEFLTYFQNEAQLEKSRLLSDRFSAERPKGSFSTLEIQRTEQGDSAMYLCSSSPAWRRGYNEQFFGPGTRLTVL.

J is TRBJ2-1 and V is TRBV23-1; 8 bases are a match to TRBD2. TRBV23-1 carries the ORF label, with uncertain function. V was clipped by 6 bases and J by 5 bases; unmatched bases: 15. The CDR3 is made up of 17 amino acids. The CDR3, as DNA: TGCGCCAGCAGGCCTCCCATTAAGCGGGAGTTAGACAATGAGCAGTTCTTC. Translating gives CASRPPIKRELDNEQFF.